This paragraph covers one TCR beta chain sequence. The antigen remains unidentified. The data belong to a study of long-term antiretroviral therapy in people with HIV. Study outcomes and limitations: CDR3 length ranges were narrower in HIV repertoires than in controls. The clones with expansion before ART were dominant in the repertoire at all time points. With ART, diversity went up but was still lower than in transplant donor controls.

V lost 3 bases and J 8 bases, leaving 8 bases between the germline ends. Germline assignment: CDR1 SGDLS and CDR2 YYNGEE. CDR3 length: 11 amino acids. It was version v3.0 of the immunoSEQ assay that was run at survey level. Assay: immunoSEQ multiplex PCR; the TCRdb copy retains only in-frame clones and omits some. The sample carries around 40,000 clones, 70% to 90% recorded once. The starting material was unsorted PBMCs, obtained just before starting antiretroviral therapy. The source is a woman between 18 and 29 years old with HIV. The chain carries TRBV9 and TRBJ1-2; no reliable D call. CDR3 in amino acids: CASSAGSGYTF. The DNA for the CDR3 is TGTGCCAGCAGCGCGGGGTCCGGCTACACCTTC.